These 22 T cell receptor beta chains were all obtained from the same sample, sequenced in a study of cytomegalovirus exposure and HLA in healthy donors. With 60 Vbeta and 13 Jbeta primers, the PCR was carried out. Here immunoSEQ multiplex PCR was the method, and the copy in TCRdb shows in-frame clones only, minus some. The data hold approximately 180,000 clones, with 65% to 80% observed a single time. Sequences were obtained from PBMCs. These receptors came from a woman between 40 and 50 years old in good health and CMV-seronegative.

The J gene is TRBJ1-2, the V gene TRBV2, with TRBD1 as a possible D gene (6 bases). Germline V gives CDR1 SNHLY, CDR2 FYNNEI. The CDR3 spans 13 residues. Trimming removed 7 bases from V and 6 bases from J, with 15 bases in between. CDR3 protein: CASTLQTGHGYTF. In DNA form, the CDR3 reads TGTGCCAGCACCCTGCAGACAGGCCATGGCTACACCTTC.

This chain links TRBV5-1 with TRBJ1-2; 8 nucleotides line up with TRBD1. The germline gives CDR1 SGHRS, CDR2 YFSETQ. J gave up 5 bases and V 2 bases, and 5 bases lay outside the gene matches. The length of the CDR3 is 14 residues. The CDR3 nucleotides are TGCGCCAGCAGCTTTTCGACAGGGGAGTATGGCTACACCTTC. It codes for CASSFSTGEYGYTF.

V is TRBV10-1 and J is TRBJ2-3; the D gene is possibly TRBD2 (5 bases). V shed 1 base and J shed 6 bases, with 17 bases lying between them. The length of the CDR3 is 16 residues. Per the germline V gene, CDR1 is WNHNN and CDR2 is SYGVQD (reference sequence). CDR3 in DNA: TGCGCCAGCAGTGAGTGTAGGACTCAGGTCGGGGATACGCAGTATTTT. Translating it yields CASSECRTQVGDTQYF.

The gene calls are TRBV6-1 and TRBJ1-5; 10 bases fit TRBD1. Germline lookup yields CDR1 MNHNS and CDR2 SASEGT. The CDR3 loop spans 15 amino acids. The V and J ends lost 5 bases and 6 bases, in that order; junction bases with no gene match: 7. For the CDR3, the DNA is TGTGCCAGCAGTCAGGGACAGGGGCTGGGTCAGCCCCAGCATTTT. It is translated as CASSQGQGLGQPQHF.

The chain combines TRBV2 with TRBJ1-1; D is perhaps TRBD1 (6 bases). V shed 2 bases and J shed 4 bases, with 14 bases lying between them. The germline V gene encodes CDR1 SNHLY and CDR2 FYNNEI. The CDR3 runs 15 residues. CDR3 amino acids: CASSETGLGGTEAFF. The CDR3 DNA follows: TGTGCCAGCAGTGAAACGGGTCTAGGGGGCACTGAAGCTTTCTTT.

The CDR3 sequence: CASASGVGYGYTF. CDR3 nucleotide sequence: TGCGCCAGCGCATCGGGGGTCGGCTATGGCTACACCTTC. This rearrangement joins TRBV5-1 to TRBJ1-2; weak D call: TRBD1 (5 bases). Trimming pared 7 bases from V and 4 bases from J, leaving 14 bases between. Germline V CDR1 and CDR2: SGHRS, YFSETQ. The CDR3 totals 13 residues. Using reference TRBV5-1 and TRBJ1-2 for the parts outside the CDR3, the full variable domain is KAGVTQTPRYLIKTRGQQVTLSCSPISGHRSVSWYQQTPGQGLQFLFEYFSETQRNKGNFPGRFSGRQFSNSRSEMNVSTLELGDSALYLCASASGVGYGYTFGSGTRLTVV.

V usage is TRBV7-8 and J usage is TRBJ2-6; 8 bases are a match to TRBD1. This CDR3 comprises 21 residues. In germline, CDR1 is SGHVS, CDR2 FQNEAQ. Losses at the gene ends were 6 bases for V and 0 bases for J; bases not matched to a gene: 19. Here the CDR3 reads CASRLGVWLTGAPSGANVLTF. CDR3 nucleotides: TGTGCCAGCAGACTAGGGGTTTGGCTGACAGGGGCCCCCTCTGGGGCCAACGTCCTGACTTTC.

DNA for the CDR3: TGTGCCAGCAGCTTAGGAGTGGCAGGGGCTACATATAGTGGCTACACCTTC. Amino acids: CASSLGVAGATYSGYTF. The chain couples TRBV7-2 to TRBJ1-2; D might be TRBD1 (6 bases). The V end lost 1 base, the J end lost 7 bases, and 22 bases lay between the germline ends. Per germline, CDR1 SGHTA and CDR2 FQGNSA. The CDR3 contains 17 residues.

V gene TRBV4-3 combines with J gene TRBJ2-4, with a tentative D call TRBD2 (5 bases). CDR3 size: 13 residues. CDR1 and CDR2 from the germline V gene are LGHNA and YSLEER. V lost 0 bases, J lost 11 bases, and 11 bases lay in between. This CDR3 is CASSQDRGTVQYF. The DNA of the CDR3 is TGCGCCAGCAGCCAAGATCGGGGAACGGTTCAGTACTTC.

This chain links TRBV7-6 with TRBJ2-5; D may be TRBD2 (6 bases). Per the germline V gene, CDR1 is SGHVS and CDR2 is FNYEAQ. V lost 0 bases and J lost 0, with 11 bases in between. This CDR3 contains 16 residues. The DNA of the CDR3 is TGTGCCAGCAGCTTAGCGGGGCGGGGCTACCAAGAGACCCAGTACTTC. Its translation is CASSLAGRGYQETQYF. The full variable domain, in which reference TRBV7-6 and TRBJ2-5 provide the parts outside the CDR3, is GAGVSQSPRYKVTKRGQDVALRCDPISGHVSLYWYRQALGQGPEFLTYFNYEAQQDKSGLPNDRFSAERPEGSISTLTIQRTEQRDSAMYRCASSLAGRGYQETQYFGPGTRLLVL.

The chain recombines TRBV10-1 with TRBJ1-2; no clear D. The V gene's germline CDR1 is WNHNN and CDR2 SYGVQD (reference sequence). V was pared by 3 bases and J by 1 base, with 3 bases between. The CDR3 runs to 12 residues. The DNA for the CDR3 is TGCGCCAGCAGTGACATTAACTATGGCTACACCTTC. It is translated as CASSDINYGYTF.

On this clone itself: Its ends do not fully match the called genes, so a read error is possible. The chain links TRBV7-9 to TRBJ2-6; maybe TRBD1 (6 bases). The CDR3 runs to 16 residues. CDR1 and CDR2 from the germline V gene are SEHNR and FQNEAQ (reference sequence). CDR3 sequence (DNA): TGTTCCAGCAGCTTAGGGTCAGGGGCCGGGGCCAACGTCCTGACTTTC. This sequence encodes CSSSLGSGAGANVLTF. Using reference TRBV7-9 and TRBJ2-6 for the parts outside the CDR3, the full variable domain is DTGVSQNPRHKITKRGQNVTFRCDPISEHNRLYWYRQTLGQGPEFLTYFQNEAQLEKSRLLSDRFSAERPKGSFSTLEIQRTEQGDSAMYLCSSSLGSGAGANVLTFGAGSRLTVL.

The chain joins TRBV19 to TRBJ2-7; TRBD2 aligns across 8 bases. The CDR3 covers 21 residues. Trimming removed 3 bases from V and 3 bases from J; junction bases left unmatched: 25. Germline loops: CDR1 LNHDA, CDR2 SQIVND (reference sequence). Written as DNA, the CDR3 is TGTGCCAGTAGTATTGGGTTCGGGACGGGAGGGTACTCACCGCCTAACTACGAGCAGTACGTC. Translation gives CASSIGFGTGGYSPPNYEQYV.

The CDR3 loop reads CSVGTTPGRSIATQYF. For the CDR3, the DNA is TGCAGCGTTGGGACTACCCCCGGGAGGTCAATCGCGACCCAGTACTTC. This sequence joins TRBV29-1 and TRBJ2-5, with TRBD2 matching over 7 bases. Germline assignment: CDR1 SQVTM and CDR2 ANQGSEA. V shed 4 bases, J shed 7 bases, and the junction held 18 bases outside the gene matches. CDR3 size: 16 residues.

The chain combines TRBV2 with TRBJ1-1; D ambiguous. Per the germline V gene, CDR1 is SNHLY and CDR2 is FYNNEI. Trimming stripped 11 bases from V and 0 bases from J, with 16 bases between. CDR3 size: 14 residues. The CDR3 DNA reads as TGTGCCTCCGAGGGCCAAAGTATGAACACTGAAGCTTTCTTT. The encoded protein is CASEGQSMNTEAFF.

V usage is TRBV19 and J usage is TRBJ2-1; the D gene is possibly TRBD1 (6 bases). CDR1 is LNHDA, CDR2 SQIVND, per germline (reference sequence). The CDR3 loop spans 13 amino acids. The germline V and J ends were trimmed by 5 bases and 6 bases, with 11 bases remaining between them. As DNA, the CDR3 is TGTGCCAGTAGTTTGGACAGTCTCAATGAGCAGTTCTTC. It encodes CASSLDSLNEQFF. Filled out from reference TRBV19 and TRBJ2-1, the complete variable domain reads DGGITQSPKYLFRKEGQNVTLSCEQNLNHDAMYWYRQDPGQGLRLIYYSQIVNDFQKGDIAEGYSVSREKKESFPLTVTSAQKNPTAFYLCASSLDSLNEQFFGPGTRLTVL.

This clone was counted only a few times. The CDR3 here is CAISAGGGQPQHF. In DNA form, the CDR3 reads TGTGCCATCAGTGCAGGAGGCGGGCAGCCCCAGCATTTT. V gene TRBV10-3 combines with J gene TRBJ1-5; D gene uncertain. V was pared by 4 bases and J by 7 bases, with 11 bases between. Per the germline V gene, CDR1 is ENHRY and CDR2 is SYGVKD. The length of the CDR3 is 13 residues.

CDR3: CASSDIDGGEQFF. CDR3 bases: TGTGCCAGCAGTGATATAGACGGCGGAGAGCAGTTCTTC. This sequence joins TRBV25-1 and TRBJ2-1; unclear D gene. Between the trimmed V and J ends, which lost 3 bases and 10 bases, there was a span of 13 bases. The CDR3 is 13 residues long. The germline CDR1 and CDR2 sequences are MGHDK and SYGVNS.

V is TRBV12-5 and J is TRBJ2-1, with 12 bases fitting TRBD2. J lost 8 bases, V lost 0 bases, and 2 bases had no gene match. This CDR3 is 15 amino acids long. The germline gives CDR1 LGHNT, CDR2 FRNRAP. The CDR3: CASGLVLAGGHEQFF. DNA for the CDR3: TGTGCTAGTGGTTTGGTACTAGCGGGAGGACATGAGCAGTTCTTC.

J is TRBJ1-4 and V is TRBV28; 8 bases fit TRBD1. This CDR3 is 15 amino acids long. Germline V gene data show CDR1 as MDHEN and CDR2 as SYDVKM. V was pared by 2 bases and J by 8 bases, with 7 bases of the junction left unmatched. CDR3 residues: CASSLLQGAEEKLFF. In nucleotides, the CDR3 is TGTGCCAGCAGTTTACTTCAGGGGGCAGAGGAAAAACTGTTTTTT.

The chain combines TRBV4-3 with TRBJ1-3; D possibly corresponds to TRBD1 (5 bases). Germline CDR1 is LGHNA and CDR2 is YSLEER. The V end was cut by 3 bases, the J end by 9 bases, with 27 bases between. The CDR3 consists of 18 residues. CDR3 coding DNA: TGCGCCAGCAGCCACGCTACGACTCCGGGACGGGGAGGAGGCACCATATATTTT. It is translated as CASSHATTPGRGGGTIYF.

A single count supports this clone. The V gene is TRBV19, the J gene TRBJ1-5; weak D call: TRBD1 (5 bases). The V and J ends lost 9 bases and 4 bases respectively, with 16 bases between them. The CDR3 is 14 residues long. From germline, CDR1 is LNHDA and CDR2 SQIVND (reference sequence). The CDR3 bases are TGTGCCAGCAAGATTGCAGGACAAAATCAGCCCCAGCATTTT. Its protein product is CASKIAGQNQPQHF.